One sample yielded the 30 T cell receptor beta chains listed below, sequenced in a study of T cell clonotyping in hematopoietic cell transplantation. Profiled with immunoSEQ multiplex PCR; TCRdb holds only in-frame clones, not every one. In the table there are some 76,000 clones, 90% to 97% of which are singletons. The time point is: recipient sample about 28 days before transplant, after cytoreduction. The sample in question was peripheral blood mononuclear cells, obtained before stem cell transplant. Receptors originate from a woman aged 50 to 65 with acute myeloid leukemia. Some clones in this sample may be carry-over from other donors' samples.

The rearrangement uses TRBV6-5 and TRBJ1-2; TRBD1 agrees at 7 bases. The germline V gene has CDR1 MNHEY and CDR2 SVGAGI. Trimming took 10 bases from V and 6 from J; bases not matched to a gene: 14. CDR3 length: 14 amino acids. CDR3: CATRQGLASDGYTF. In DNA form, the CDR3 reads TGTGCCACCAGACAGGGTTTGGCGTCGGATGGCTACACCTTC.

This chain joins TRBV5-1 and TRBJ2-3, with TRBD1 as a possible D gene (6 bases). CDR3 length equals 13 residues. In germline, CDR1 is SGHRS, CDR2 YFSETQ. Trimming cost V 10 bases and J 2 bases, with 14 bases left between them. The CDR3 nucleotides read TGCGCCTCCTGGGGGCCGCCCACAGATACGCAGTATTTT. It codes for CASWGPPTDTQYF.

The rearrangement links TRBV19 to TRBJ2-2; 8 nucleotides agree with TRBD1. This CDR3 region has 14 residues. The V gene's germline CDR1 is LNHDA and CDR2 SQIVND (reference sequence). Trimming at V came to 5 bases and at J to 7 bases, leaving 6 bases not matched to a gene. The DNA for the CDR3 is TGTGCCAGTAGTGCGGACAGGGTCGGCGGGGAGCTGTTTTTT. As protein: CASSADRVGGELFF.

The rearrangement links TRBV30 to TRBJ1-2, with D possibly TRBD1 on 6 matching bases. This CDR3 contains 14 residues. Germline lookup yields CDR1 GTSNPN and CDR2 SVGIG (reference sequence). The ends were cut back, 2 bases at V and 1 base at J, with 11 bases in the middle. In DNA, the CDR3 is TGTGCCTGGAGTCGGCCGGGACATAACTATGGCTACACCTTC. Its protein is CAWSRPGHNYGYTF.

This chain connects TRBV29-1 to TRBJ2-2; no definite D call. The ends were cut back, 4 bases at V and 5 bases at J, with 11 bases in the middle. The CDR3 spans 13 residues. In germline, CDR1 is SQVTM, CDR2 ANQGSEA. The CDR3 loop is CSVVRSATGELFF. The CDR3 nucleotides are TGCAGCGTTGTCAGGAGTGCAACCGGGGAGCTGTTTTTT.

The J gene is TRBJ1-1, the V gene TRBV5-1; D not resolved. The CDR3 covers 13 residues. Germline CDR1 SGHRS, CDR2 YFSETQ. V was trimmed by 4 bases and J by 5 bases, leaving 12 bases between them. CDR3 DNA: TGCGCCAGCAGCCTCGCGTTTGGGACTGAAGCTTTCTTT. Its translation: CASSLAFGTEAFF.

This clone has a single count. The V gene is TRBV30, the J gene TRBJ2-2, with D unresolved. The CDR3 is 12 amino acids. The germline V and J ends were trimmed by 7 bases and 1 base, with 7 bases remaining between them. The germline gives CDR1 GTSNPN, CDR2 SVGIG (reference sequence). The CDR3 here is CASPENTGELFF. In DNA, the CDR3 is TGTGCCTCCCCGGAGAACACCGGGGAGCTGTTTTTT.

The chain uses TRBV20-1 and TRBJ1-2, with D unresolved. Trimming pared 3 bases from V and 4 bases from J, leaving 6 bases between. The germline CDR1 and CDR2 sequences are DFQATT and SNEGSKA (reference sequence). The CDR3 is 11 amino acids. This chain's CDR3 is CSARGVYGYTF. The DNA of the CDR3 is TGCAGTGCTAGGGGAGTCTATGGCTACACCTTC.

The chain joins TRBV28 to TRBJ1-2, with 7 bases matching TRBD1. The CDR3 totals 14 residues. With 5 bases clipped from V and 6 bases from J, the junction kept 9 bases outside the gene matches. Germline V gene data show CDR1 as MDHEN and CDR2 as SYDVKM. The CDR3 DNA sequence: TGTGCCAGCAGTAATCTACAGGGGCGGAATGGCTACACCTTC. Protein product: CASSNLQGRNGYTF.

The chain is built from TRBV25-1 and TRBJ1-2; tentative D call: TRBD1 (5 bases). This CDR3 contains 14 residues. Germline CDR1 reads MGHDK; CDR2 reads SYGVNS. Trimming took off 1 base at V and 4 bases at J, with 10 bases between the two ends. CDR3 in amino acids: CASSEWGESYGYTF. In DNA, the CDR3 is TGTGCCAGCAGTGAATGGGGGGAAAGCTATGGCTACACCTTC.

The rearrangement links TRBV19 to TRBJ1-2; TRBD1 might be the D (5 bases). V was trimmed by 6 bases and J by 2 bases, leaving 16 bases between them. This CDR3 contains 15 residues. Germline CDR1 LNHDA, CDR2 SQIVND (reference sequence). The CDR3 spells CASSPAGQPNYGYTF. The CDR3 DNA reads as TGTGCCAGTAGCCCGGCGGGGCAGCCGAACTATGGCTACACCTTC.

This chain joins TRBV15 and TRBJ1-2; D remains unclear. CDR3 length: 14 residues. Between the trimmed V and J ends, which lost 3 bases and 8 bases, there was a span of 16 bases. Germline CDR1 and CDR2: LNHNV and YYDKDF (reference sequence). The DNA of the CDR3 is TGTGCCACCAGCAGTTCGGTCCACCTGGGGGGCTACACCTTC. Translated: CATSSSVHLGGYTF.

The rearrangement links TRBV2 to TRBJ2-3; D is unclear. Trimming pared 4 bases from V and 0 bases from J, leaving 5 bases between. From germline, CDR1 is SNHLY and CDR2 FYNNEI. This CDR3 region has 13 residues. As DNA, the CDR3 is TGTGCCAGCAGTGGCGAGAGCACAGATACGCAGTATTTT. It yields the protein CASSGESTDTQYF.

CDR3 region: CASTPRTANEKLFF. DNA for the CDR3: TGTGCCAGTACCCCCCGGACCGCGAATGAAAAACTGTTTTTT. The V gene is TRBV19, the J gene TRBJ1-4; D not resolved. Between the trimmed V and J ends, which lost 7 bases and 5 bases, there was a span of 14 bases. CDR3 size: 14 residues. The germline gives CDR1 LNHDA, CDR2 SQIVND (reference sequence).

The chain carries TRBV25-1 and TRBJ2-2; D is uncertain. With 9 bases removed from V and 6 bases from J, the gap between germline ends came to 20 bases. The CDR3 extends over 15 amino acids. Per the germline V gene, CDR1 is MGHDK and CDR2 is SYGVNS. The CDR3 region has the DNA TGTGCCAGTCAACGGGCAGAACGGTTGGCCGGGGAGCTGTTTTTT. Its translation: CASQRAERLAGELFF.

In its sample, this clone was seen once. The gene calls are TRBV27 and TRBJ1-1, with a possible D match to TRBD1 (6 bases). Trimming shortened V by 7 bases and J by 4 bases, and 16 bases separated the two germline ends. This CDR3 is 14 amino acids long. The germline V gene has CDR1 MNHEY and CDR2 SMNVEV (reference sequence). The CDR3 is CASTRQGPSTEAFF. The CDR3 region has the DNA TGTGCCAGCACCAGGCAGGGGCCCTCCACTGAAGCTTTCTTT.

V is TRBV5-1 and J is TRBJ1-1; TRBD1 agrees at 12 bases. The CDR3 has 15 amino acids. Germline values: CDR1 SGHRS, CDR2 YFSETQ. Trimming at V came to 4 bases and at J to 6 bases, leaving 7 bases not matched to a gene. The CDR3 loop reads CASSNWDRGHPEAFF. The CDR3 bases are TGCGCCAGCAGCAACTGGGACAGGGGGCACCCTGAAGCTTTCTTT.

The chain recombines TRBV30 with TRBJ1-5; TRBD1 matches 8 bases. Per germline, CDR1 GTSNPN and CDR2 SVGIG (reference sequence). The CDR3 length is 14 residues. V lost 2 bases, J lost 5 bases, and 5 bases stayed unmatched. CDR3 residues: CAWSNGQGYQPQHF. CDR3 sequence (DNA): TGTGCCTGGAGTAATGGACAGGGTTATCAGCCCCAGCATTTT.

V gene TRBV2 combines with J gene TRBJ1-4, with 7 bases that match TRBD1. V dropped 6 bases and J dropped 4; count of bases not matched to a gene: 8. The CDR3 covers 15 residues. Germline CDR1 and CDR2: SNHLY and FYNNEI. DNA for the CDR3: TGTGCCAGCAGGGAGAGACAGGGCCTTAATGAAAAACTGTTTTTT. Translated: CASRERQGLNEKLFF.

This chain joins TRBV9 and TRBJ2-5; TRBD2 aligns across 16 bases. CDR3 length: 18 residues. J gave up 4 bases and V 0 bases, and 6 bases lay outside the gene matches. Germline V lookup: CDR1 SGDLS, CDR2 YYNGEE. The CDR3 loop reads CASSVGGTSGGAAETQYF. The CDR3 region has the DNA TGTGCCAGCAGCGTAGGTGGGACTAGCGGGGGGGCGGCAGAGACCCAGTACTTC.

The J gene is TRBJ2-3, the V gene TRBV7-2, with 8 bases that match TRBD1. This CDR3 is 13 amino acids long. Trimming took 5 bases from V and 4 from J; bases not matched to a gene: 2. The germline CDR1 and CDR2 sequences are SGHTA and FQGNSA. The CDR3 sequence: CASSQQGADTQYF. Here the CDR3 DNA reads TGTGCCAGCAGCCAACAGGGGGCAGATACGCAGTATTTT.

This chain joins TRBV6-5 and TRBJ1-6; 7 bases map to TRBD1. The CDR3 contains 15 residues. V was pared by 6 bases and J by 7 bases, with 9 bases of the junction left unmatched. Germline V CDR1 and CDR2: MNHEY, SVGAGI. The CDR3 DNA reads TGTGCCAGCAGCCCCGACAGGGAAACGAATTCACCCCTCCACTTT. Encoded protein: CASSPDRETNSPLHF.

J is TRBJ2-7 and V is TRBV14, with 11 bases fitting TRBD2. CDR1 is SGHDN and CDR2 is FVKESK in the germline V gene. The CDR3 runs to 18 residues. J was trimmed by 0 bases and V by 0 bases; bases with no gene match: 7. The CDR3 here is CASSQERLAGGHSYEQYF. The CDR3 DNA follows: TGTGCCAGCAGCCAAGAAAGGCTAGCGGGGGGCCACTCCTACGAGCAGTACTTC.

The CDR3 nucleotides are TGTGCCAGCAGCAAAGCGCTTTCGGACCTCTGGGGCGCGAGCAATCAGCCCCAGCATTTT. It translates to CASSKALSDLWGASNQPQHF. The chain recombines TRBV21-1 with TRBJ1-5; the table's D call TRBD1 went unverified against the DNA. TRBV21-1 is a listed pseudogene. The CDR3 extends over 20 amino acids.

CDR3 in amino acids: CASSMRDGIEGYGYTF. CDR3 nucleotide sequence: TGTGCCAGTAGTATGAGGGATGGTATCGAGGGCTATGGCTACACCTTC. V usage is TRBV19 and J usage is TRBJ1-2; D gene uncertain. Deletions cut 3 bases from V and 4 bases from J, with 18 bases between. Germline assignment: CDR1 LNHDA and CDR2 SQIVND (reference sequence). The CDR3 runs 16 residues.

The chain uses TRBV30 and TRBJ1-2, with D perhaps TRBD1 (5 bases). Per germline, CDR1 GTSNPN and CDR2 SVGIG (reference sequence). Between the trimmed V and J ends, which lost 0 bases and 4 bases, there was a span of 12 bases. The CDR3 has 14 amino acids. The CDR3 loop reads CAWSVMGVGYGYTF. The CDR3 DNA reads TGTGCCTGGAGTGTTATGGGGGTCGGCTATGGCTACACCTTC.

In regard to this clone: One end of the junction fails to match germline, which may point to a read error. The chain employs TRBV7-7 and TRBJ2-3, with a possible D match to TRBD2 (6 bases). In germline, CDR1 is SSHAT, CDR2 FNYEAQ (reference sequence). This CDR3 is built from 14 residues. Here the CDR3 DNA reads TGTGCTAGCAGCTTAGAGCGGGGCACAGATACGCAGTATTTT. This sequence encodes CASSLERGTDTQYF.

The chain couples TRBV10-3 to TRBJ1-2; TRBD1 matches 8 bases. The CDR3 has 17 amino acids. The germline V gene has CDR1 ENHRY and CDR2 SYGVKD. The ends lost 4 bases at V and 2 bases at J; junction bases unmatched: 12. The CDR3 reads CAISGQGISSANYGYTF. CDR3 nucleotides: TGTGCCATCAGTGGACAGGGGATTTCTTCTGCAAACTATGGCTACACCTTC.

The chain combines TRBV11-2 with TRBJ1-2; 7 bases fit TRBD1. This CDR3 has 15 residues. The germline CDR1 and CDR2 sequences are SGHAT and FQNNGV. The J segment lost 6 bases and the V segment lost 5 bases, leaving 12 bases of the junction unmatched. The CDR3, as DNA: TGTGCCAGCAGCGGTAAGGAGGGGGCTCGAGATGGCTACACCTTC. Protein: CASSGKEGARDGYTF.

This chain uses TRBV6-5 with TRBJ1-1; D gene unclear. With 5 bases removed from V and 0 bases from J, the gap between germline ends came to 10 bases. CDR3 size: 14 residues. Germline CDR1 and CDR2: MNHEY and SVGAGI. CDR3 loop: CASSPLTVNTEAFF. CDR3 bases: TGTGCCAGCAGTCCTTTGACGGTGAACACTGAAGCTTTCTTT.